This T cell receptor (beta chain) is drawn from a study of long-term antiretroviral therapy in people with HIV. Study details: When the earliest samples were collected, ART was typically delayed until CD4 counts fell.

At the survey level, the v3.0 immunoSEQ assay was run. Sequencing used immunoSEQ multiplex PCR; TCRdb keeps in-frame clones, though not all of them. The table shows 23,000 or so clones, with 85% to 95% occurring only once. In the case of this clone: Its antigen is not identified.

Regarding the study as a whole: Clonal expansions arising prior to ART prevailed in the repertoire at every time point. Specimen acquisition occurred between about 2004 and 2017, potentially under older ART regimens. ART adherence, viral resistance and therapy changes went unrecorded.

The origin of this receptor is a woman between 35 and 50 years old with HIV. Here the sequenced sample was unsorted PBMCs, taken 7.6 years after starting antiretroviral therapy.

This CDR3 reads CASSLVLGNTIYF. Written as DNA, the CDR3 is TGTGCCAGCAGCTTAGTCTTGGGAAACACCATATATTTT. The V gene is TRBV11-2, the J gene TRBJ1-3; D is unclear. The CDR3 contains 13 residues. Germline V gives CDR1 SGHAT, CDR2 FQNNGV. Trimming stripped 1 base from V and 4 bases from J, with 5 bases between.